Below, one TCR beta chain is given with its context. This clone came up once. What antigen it recognizes has not been identified. Base-call qualities are not available, and no considerably larger clone is one nucleotide away. At one collaborating source in Seattle, patients were enrolled during active infection and were followed longitudinally through the course of disease. Whole blood was collected in K2EDTA tubes by collaborating institutions according to the institutions' own protocols. For TCRbeta analysis, collaborators shipped samples as frozen whole blood, isolated PBMCs, or DNA extracted from either of those sample types. The record originates from a study of blood T cell repertoires in COVID-19 (TCRdb year 2020). Looking at the study overall: Samples from collaborators originated in the United States, Italy and Spain and spanned both the acute and convalescent phases of COVID-19. The prospective study material was composed of cDNA or gDNA derived from T cells, B-cell-depleted T cells, or PBMCs. Subjects who had been exposed to COVID-19, were actively infected with it, or had recovered from it provided the deeply sampled blood TCRbeta repertoires that made up the dataset. The repertoires were made available in a free public database intended to serve as a resource for research on the immune response to SARS-CoV-2. Samples were obtained from the ongoing ImmuneRACE study (first 160 participants) and from 1,254 subjects provided by 6 global collaborators. A de-identified subject ID, COVID-19 status, age in years and sex were almost always included in the sample metadata. Where available, HLA class I and class II types were obtained from metadata supplied by the sample provider rather than from assay-based typing.

What the research found in general, with its limitations: The amount of clinical and demographic metadata varied by source and participant and was provided uncurated.

Inclusive of the bounding cysteine and phenylalanine, the CDR3 is 15 residues long. Of the read, only the CDR3 DNA is kept; its 45 bases are in frame from base 1. V sheds 5 bases and J sheds 2 bases, leaving 16 bases between their ends. CDR1 SGHNT and CDR2 YYREEE are derived from the germline V gene (reference sequence). TCRbeta CDR3 regions were amplified from genomic DNA by means of the immunoSEQ Assay, a bias-controlled multiplex PCR. In the authors' own workflow: The number of nucleated cells in each sample was estimated by amplification of reference gene primers within the assay. To quantify the absolute abundance of each unique TCRbeta CDR3 rearrangement, sequence reads were collapsed and filtered. For each sample, productive Simpson clonality was calculated by taking the square root of Simpson's diversity index across productive rearrangements. Entries here come from immuneACCESS through TCRdb and include only in-frame sequences with V and J called. Some clones fail to appear in such tables; in the studies checked, an unresolved V gene covers under half of the shortfall, and the cause of the remainder is unknown. V and J calls and clone size follow that table, whereas D and trimming were derived from the DNA. This sample gives around 200,000 clones in total; around 84% of them show up just once. More than 12% of the sample is held by the ten biggest clonotypes.

This receptor was identified in a woman in her seventies with COVID-19, enrolled during active disease. Sequenced: peripheral blood. The receptor chain draws on TRBV5-4 and TRBJ1-2, with TRBD1 perhaps the D gene, on 6 matching bases. Here the CDR3 is given as CASSSNSGTNYGYTF. The DNA sequence is given as TGTGCCAGCAGTTCTAACTCTGGGACAAACTATGGCTACACCTTC. With the portions outside the CDR3 filled from the reference TRBV5-4 and TRBJ1-2 genes, the complete variable region becomes ETGVTQSPTHLIKTRGQQVTLRCSSQSGHNTVSWYQQALGQGPQFIFQYYREEENGRGNFPPRFSGLQFPNYSSELNVNALELDDSALYLCASSSNSGTNYGYTFGSGTRLTVV.